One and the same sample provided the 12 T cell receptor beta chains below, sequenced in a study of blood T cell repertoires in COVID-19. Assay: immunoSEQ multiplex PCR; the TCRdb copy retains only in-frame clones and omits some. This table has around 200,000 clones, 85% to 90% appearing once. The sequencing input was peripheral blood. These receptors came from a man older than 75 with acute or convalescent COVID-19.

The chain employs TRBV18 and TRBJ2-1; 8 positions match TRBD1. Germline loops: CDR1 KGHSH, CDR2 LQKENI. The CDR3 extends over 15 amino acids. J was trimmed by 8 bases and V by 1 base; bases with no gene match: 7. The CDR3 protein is CASSPLTGAFDEQFF. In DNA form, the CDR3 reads TGTGCCAGCTCACCACTGACAGGGGCCTTTGATGAGCAGTTCTTC.

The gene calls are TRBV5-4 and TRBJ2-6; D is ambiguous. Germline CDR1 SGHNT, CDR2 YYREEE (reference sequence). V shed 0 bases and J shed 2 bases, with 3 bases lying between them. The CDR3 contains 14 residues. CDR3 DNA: TGTGCCAGCAGCTTGGCCGCTGGGGCCAACGTCCTGACTTTC. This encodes CASSLAAGANVLTF.

CDR3 sequence: CASSFSTGEPENGYTF. The CDR3 bases are TGTGCCAGCAGCTTTTCGACAGGGGAACCGGAAAATGGCTACACCTTC. This chain uses TRBV7-2 with TRBJ1-2, with 8 bases fitting TRBD1. Germline-derived CDR1 and CDR2 are SGHTA and FQGNSA. This CDR3 has 16 residues. Trimming took 3 bases from V and 6 from J; bases not matched to a gene: 12.

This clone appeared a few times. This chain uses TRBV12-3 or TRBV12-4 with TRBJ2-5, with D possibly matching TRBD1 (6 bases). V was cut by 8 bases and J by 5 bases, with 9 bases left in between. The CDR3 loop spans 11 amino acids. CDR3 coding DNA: TGTGCCAGCGCAACAGGGGAGACCCAGTACTTC. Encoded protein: CASATGETQYF.

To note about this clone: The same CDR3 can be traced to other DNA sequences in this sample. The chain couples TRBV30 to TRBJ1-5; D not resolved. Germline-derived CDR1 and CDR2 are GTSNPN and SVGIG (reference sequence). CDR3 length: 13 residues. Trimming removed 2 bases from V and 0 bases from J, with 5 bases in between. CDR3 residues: CAWSRGSNQPQHF. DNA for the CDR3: TGTGCCTGGAGTCGGGGTAGCAATCAGCCCCAGCATTTT.

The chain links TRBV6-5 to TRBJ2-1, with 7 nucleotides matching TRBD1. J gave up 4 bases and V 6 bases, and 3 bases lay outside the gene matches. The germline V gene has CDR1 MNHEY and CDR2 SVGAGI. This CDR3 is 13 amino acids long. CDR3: CASRGQLYNEQFF. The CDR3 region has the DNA TGTGCCAGCAGGGGACAGCTTTACAATGAGCAGTTCTTC.

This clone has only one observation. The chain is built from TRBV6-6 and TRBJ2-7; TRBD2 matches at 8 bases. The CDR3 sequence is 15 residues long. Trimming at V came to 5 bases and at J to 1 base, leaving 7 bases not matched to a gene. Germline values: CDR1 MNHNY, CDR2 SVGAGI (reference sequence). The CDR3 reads CASSRGGYPSYEQYF. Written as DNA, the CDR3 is TGTGCCAGCAGTCGGGGGGGGTACCCATCCTACGAGCAGTACTTC.

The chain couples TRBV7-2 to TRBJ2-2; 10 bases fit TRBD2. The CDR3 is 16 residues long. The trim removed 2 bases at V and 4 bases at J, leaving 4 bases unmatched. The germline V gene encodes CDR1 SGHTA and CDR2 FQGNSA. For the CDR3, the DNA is TGTGCCAGCAGCTTATGGACTAGCGGTGCCACCGGGGAGCTGTTTTTT. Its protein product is CASSLWTSGATGELFF.

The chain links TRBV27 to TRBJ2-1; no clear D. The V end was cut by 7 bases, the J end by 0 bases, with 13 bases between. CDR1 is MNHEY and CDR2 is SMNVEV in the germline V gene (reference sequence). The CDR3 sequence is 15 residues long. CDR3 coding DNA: TGTGCCAGCACCCTAACCGCGGCCTCCTACAATGAGCAGTTCTTC. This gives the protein CASTLTAASYNEQFF.

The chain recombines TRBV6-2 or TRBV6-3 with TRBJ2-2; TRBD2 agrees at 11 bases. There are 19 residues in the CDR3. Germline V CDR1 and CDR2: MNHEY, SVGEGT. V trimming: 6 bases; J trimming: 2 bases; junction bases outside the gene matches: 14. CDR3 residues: CASSPFGKGTSGNTGELFF. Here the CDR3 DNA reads TGTGCCAGCAGCCCCTTCGGAAAGGGGACTAGCGGAAACACCGGGGAGCTGTTTTTT.

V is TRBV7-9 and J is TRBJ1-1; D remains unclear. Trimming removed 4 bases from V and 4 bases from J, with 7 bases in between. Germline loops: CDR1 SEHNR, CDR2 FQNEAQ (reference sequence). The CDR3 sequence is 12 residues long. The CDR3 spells CASSYSVTEAFF. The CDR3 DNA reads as TGTGCCAGCAGCTACTCGGTCACTGAAGCTTTCTTT.

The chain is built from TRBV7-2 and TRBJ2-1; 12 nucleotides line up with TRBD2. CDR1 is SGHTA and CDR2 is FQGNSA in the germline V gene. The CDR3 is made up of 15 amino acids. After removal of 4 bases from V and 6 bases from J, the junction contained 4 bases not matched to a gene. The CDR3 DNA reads TGTGCCAGCAGCTCAAAGACTAGCGGGAGCAATGAGCAGTTCTTC. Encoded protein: CASSSKTSGSNEQFF.